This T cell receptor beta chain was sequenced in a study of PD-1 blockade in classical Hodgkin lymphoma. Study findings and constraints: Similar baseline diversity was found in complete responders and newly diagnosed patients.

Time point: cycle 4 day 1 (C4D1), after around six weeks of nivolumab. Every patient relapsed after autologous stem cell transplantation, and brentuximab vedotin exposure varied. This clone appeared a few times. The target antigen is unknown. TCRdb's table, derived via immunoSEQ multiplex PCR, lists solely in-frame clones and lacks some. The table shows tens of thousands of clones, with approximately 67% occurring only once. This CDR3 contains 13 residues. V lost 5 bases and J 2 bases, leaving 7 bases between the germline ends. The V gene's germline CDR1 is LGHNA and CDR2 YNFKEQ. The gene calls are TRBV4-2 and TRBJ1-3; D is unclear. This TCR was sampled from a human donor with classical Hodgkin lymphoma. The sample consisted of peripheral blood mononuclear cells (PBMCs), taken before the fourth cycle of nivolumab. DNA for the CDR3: TGTGCCAGCAGCTGGGATCCTGGAAACACCATATATTTT. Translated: CASSWDPGNTIYF.